In its sample, the clone carrying this T cell receptor (beta chain) was seen many times. Its antigen is as yet unknown. Whole-study findings and limits: Tumor Tregs overlapped most with tumor, then blood, naive CD4+ cells. The larger cohort examined one V-J beta rearrangement, not whole repertoires.

Deletions cut 5 bases from V and 6 bases from J, with 13 bases between. The germline gives CDR1 DFQATT, CDR2 SNEGSKA (reference sequence). The length of the CDR3 is 13 residues. Memory CD4+ cells were defined as CD4+CD45RO+CD25-. After constant-region reverse-primer amplification, full-length variable regions underwent semi-nested PCR with Nested Universal Primer A. TCRdb recomputed calls from the 5' RACE reads with MiXCR, one row per CDR3 protein. Of about 64,000 distinct CDR3 sequences listed, approximately 23% are singletons. Sample: memory CD4+ T cells sorted from a lymph node. Subset in this sample: memory CD4+ T cells, CD4+CD45RO+CD25-. The receptor was derived from a female donor with breast cancer. The chain is built from TRBV20-1 and TRBJ1-4; the D is unclear. This CDR3 reads CSASREPHEKLFF. The CDR3 coding sequence is TGCAGTGCTTCCCGGGAGCCGCATGAAAAACTGTTTTTT.